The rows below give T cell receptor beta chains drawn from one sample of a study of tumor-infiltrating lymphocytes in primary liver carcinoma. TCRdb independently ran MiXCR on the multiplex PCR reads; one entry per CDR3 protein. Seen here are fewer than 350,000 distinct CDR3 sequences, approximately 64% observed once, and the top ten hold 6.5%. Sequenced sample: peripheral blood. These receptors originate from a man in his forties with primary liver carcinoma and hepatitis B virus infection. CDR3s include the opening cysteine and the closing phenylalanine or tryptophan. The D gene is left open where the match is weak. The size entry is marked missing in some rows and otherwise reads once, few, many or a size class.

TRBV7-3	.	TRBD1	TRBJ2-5	TGTGCCAGCAGCTTAACGGGGGACAGGGGCCAAGAGACCCAGTACTTC	CASSLTGDRGQETQYF
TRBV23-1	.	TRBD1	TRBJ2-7	TGCGCCAGCAGTCAAACCCCGACAGGGTTGATCTACGAGCAGTACTTC	CASSQTPTGLIYEQYF
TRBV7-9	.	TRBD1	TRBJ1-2	TGTGCCAGCAGCCCGACAGGGGTGGAGGGCTACACCTTC	CASSPTGVEGYTF
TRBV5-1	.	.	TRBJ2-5	TGCGCCAGCAGCTTGGACAGGGTATCATGTGAGACCCAGTACTTC	CASSLDRVSCETQYF
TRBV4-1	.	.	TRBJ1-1	TGCGCCAGCAACCAAAACACTGAAGCTTTCTTT	CASNQNTEAFF
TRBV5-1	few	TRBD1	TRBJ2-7	TGCGCCAGCAGCTATGGGGGACAGGGGGACTACGAGCAGTACTTC	CASSYGGQGDYEQYF
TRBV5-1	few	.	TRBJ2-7	TGCGCCAGCAGTGCCCCGGGAGATGGGAGAGACGAGCAGTACTTC	CASSAPGDGRDEQYF
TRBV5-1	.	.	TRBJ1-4	TGCGTCAGCAGCTTCAATGAAGAACTGTTTTTT	CVSSFNEELFF
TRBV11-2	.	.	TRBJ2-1	TGTGCCAGCAGCGCAACGGGGGCAGGGAACTACAATAAGCAGTTCTTC	CASSATGAGNYNKQFF
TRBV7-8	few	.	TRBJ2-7	TGTGCCAGCAGCCCCGCCGGTTTCCACGAGCAGTACTTC	CASSPAGFHEQYF
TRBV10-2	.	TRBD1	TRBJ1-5	TGCGCCAGCAGCCTTGTACAGGGGCTAAGCAATCAGCCCCAGCATTTT	CASSLVQGLSNQPQHF
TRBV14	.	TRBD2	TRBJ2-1	TGTGGCAGCAGCCTCGCGGGACTAGCGGGAATTAAGCAGTTCTTC	CGSSLAGLAGIKQFF
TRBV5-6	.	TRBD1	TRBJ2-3	TGTGCCAGCAGCTTGTATCAGGGGGCCAACACATATACGCAGTATTTT	CASSLYQGANTYTQYF
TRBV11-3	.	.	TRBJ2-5	TGTGCCAGTAGCTTGTCAGCGGGCTTGTCGGAGACCCAGTACTTC	CASSLSAGLSETQYF
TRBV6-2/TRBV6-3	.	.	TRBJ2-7	TGTGCCAGCAGTTACGCGTTTGAGCAGTACTTC	CASSYAFEQYF
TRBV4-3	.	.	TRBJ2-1	TGCGCCAGCAGCCATCAGGTGGGCCGATACAATGAGCAGTTCTTC	CASSHQVGRYNEQFF
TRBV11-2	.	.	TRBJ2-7	TGTGCCAGTTGCTTAGACATCGCAGGGGCGGGGCACGAGCAGTACTTC	CASCLDIAGAGHEQYF
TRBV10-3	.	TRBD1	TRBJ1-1	TGTGCCATCAGTGAGTCGAGGGGGCAGTCGGGCGTAGCTTTCTTT	CAISESRGQSGVAFF
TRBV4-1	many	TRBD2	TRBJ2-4	TGCGCCAGCAGCCGTGGCCTAGCGGAGGGGAACATTCAGTACTTC	CASSRGLAEGNIQYF
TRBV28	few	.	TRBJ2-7	TGTGCCAGCAGTTTCTCCCCCAGCGAGCAGTACTTC	CASSFSPSEQYF
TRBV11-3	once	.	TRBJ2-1	TGTGCCAGCAGTCGTGGACAAGAGTGGTCAAATGAGCAGTTCTTC	CASSRGQEWSNEQFF
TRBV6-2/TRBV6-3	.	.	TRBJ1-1	TGTGCCAGCAGCCCAAACCGCGGGAACACTGAAGCTTTCTTT	CASSPNRGNTEAFF
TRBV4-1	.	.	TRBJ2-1	TGCGCCAGCAGCCAAGGCACGCGGGGGCAGGGGTTTTTCACCCCCATGGATGAGCAGTTCTTC	CASSQGTRGQGFFTPMDEQFF
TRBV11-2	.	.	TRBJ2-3	TGTGCCAGCAACTTAGACCTATATACGCAGTATTTT	CASNLDLYTQYF
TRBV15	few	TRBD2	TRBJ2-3	TGTGCCACCAGCTGGGCGGCGGGAGGGACAGATACGCAGTATTTT	CATSWAAGGTDTQYF
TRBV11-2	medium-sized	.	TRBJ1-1	TGTGCCAGCAGCTTAGTTGGCAAGAACACTGAAGCTTTCTTT	CASSLVGKNTEAFF
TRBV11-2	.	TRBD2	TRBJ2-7	TGTGCCAGCAGCCGCATCTCCAGGGCATATCTTAGCGGGGCTTACTACGAGCAGTACTTC	CASSRISRAYLSGAYYEQYF
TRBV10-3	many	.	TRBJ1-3	TGTGCCATCAGTGTGGGCTCCACATCTGGAAACACCATATATTTT	CAISVGSTSGNTIYF
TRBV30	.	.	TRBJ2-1	TGTGCCTGGTATCAGGGACGTCAAGCGGGCCGCCCAAATGAGCAGTTCTTC	CAWYQGRQAGRPNEQFF
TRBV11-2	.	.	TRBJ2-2	TGTGCCAGCAGCTTATGTGGTGGGACCCGGGAGCTGTTTTTT	CASSLCGGTRELFF
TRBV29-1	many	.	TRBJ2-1	TGCAGCGGGGGGTCTGGAGACAATGAGCAGTTCTTC	CSGGSGDNEQFF
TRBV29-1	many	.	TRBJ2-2	TGCAGCGTGGGGGCGGGACAGATCACCGGGGAGCTGTTTTTT	CSVGAGQITGELFF
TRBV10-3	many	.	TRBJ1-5	TGTGCCATCGGGAGTCCAAATCAGCCCCAGCATTTT	CAIGSPNQPQHF
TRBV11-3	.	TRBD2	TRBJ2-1	TGTGTCAGCAGCTTAGATTCAAGCGGGAGGAATGAGCAGTTCTTC	CVSSLDSSGRNEQFF
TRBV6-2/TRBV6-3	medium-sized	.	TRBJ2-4	TGTGCCAGCAGTTACAGTCTAGCTGGGGCCAAAAACATTCAGTACTTC	CASSYSLAGAKNIQYF
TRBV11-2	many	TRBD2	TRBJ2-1	TGTGCCAGCAGCTTAGATCCCCCGACGCCAGCGGGAAGGAATGAGCAGTTCTTC	CASSLDPPTPAGRNEQFF
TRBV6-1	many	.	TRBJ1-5	TGTGCCAGCAGTGAAGGGCCGCATGGGAATCAGCCCCAGCATTTT	CASSEGPHGNQPQHF
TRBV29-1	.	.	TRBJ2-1	TGCAGCGTTGGCGTACGGGGTCTTGAGCAGTTCTTC	CSVGVRGLEQFF